The subject of this entry is one TCR beta chain. Its antigen remains unknown. This specimen comes from a study of T cell repertoires in cytomegalovirus infection. General observations from the study: Carriage of CMV together with the relevant HLA was identifiable through cumulative public TCR beta family frequency.

TCRdb re-called the reads through MiXCR, storing one row per CDR3 protein. This sample has fewer than 200,000 distinct CDR3 sequences; about a tenth occur once, and the top ten carry about 5%. V lost 2 bases to trimming and J lost 3 bases, with 8 bases between them. This CDR3 contains 13 residues. CDR1 is SGHDT, CDR2 YYEEEE, per germline. The sequencing sample was made of PBMCs. The TCR comes from a human donor in good health (CMV status not recorded). Some clones in this sample may be carry-over from other donors' samples. The rearrangement links TRBV5-6 to TRBJ1-2; unclear D gene. This CDR3 is CASSLPADYGYTF. For the CDR3, the DNA is TGTGCCAGCAGCTTACCTGCGGACTATGGCTACACCTTC.